This entry concerns a single TCR beta chain. V lost 6 bases, J lost 4 bases, and 6 bases lay in between. This CDR3 contains 12 residues. Germline V gives CDR1 MDHEN, CDR2 SYDVKM. The data were taken from a study of CD8+ T cells in alopecia areata. As the sequencing template, cDNA was produced by extracting RNA and reverse transcribing it. Clones were read by immunoSEQ multiplex PCR, and TCRdb kept only the in-frame ones, dropping some. The table records about 150,000 clones, 45% to 60% of them present only once. The sequencing here drew on CD8+ T cells sorted from blood, taken at week 0. This receptor was obtained from a human donor with alopecia areata. The chain couples TRBV28 to TRBJ2-2; tentatively, D is TRBD2 (6 bases). The CDR3 sequence is CASRGGTGELFF. For the CDR3, the DNA is TGTGCCAGCAGGGGAGGCACCGGGGAGCTGTTTTTT.